This T cell receptor beta chain is drawn from a study of early T cells in non-severe SARS-CoV-2 infection. The wider study: Chains were unpaired, as sequencing was done on bulk RNA from unsorted whole blood. Whole-study results and caveats: Private and CD4 specificities were missed by VDJdb matching, skewed to anti-spike CD8.

This clonotype was counted at least ten times. The antigen remains undetermined. TCRdb re-derived calls from the 5' RACE reads in MiXCR, one entry per CDR3 protein. Among 60,000 or so distinct CDR3 sequences listed, 8.5% to 12% were seen once. Germline V gene lookup returns CDR1 SGHVS and CDR2 FNYEAQ. The CDR3 is 15 residues long. After removal of 7 bases from V and 1 base from J, the junction contained 7 bases not matched to a gene. This sequence joins TRBV7-6 and TRBJ2-1, with 7 bases lining up with TRBD1. The specimen was whole blood. The receptor comes from an adult who was a healthcare worker with PCR-confirmed SARS-CoV-2 infection or an uninfected control (not recorded which). The CDR3 loop reads CASNNRQGSYNEQFF. CDR3 bases: TGTGCCAGCAACAATAGACAGGGATCCTACAATGAGCAGTTCTTC.